These 11 T cell receptor beta chains originate from one sample sequenced in a study of T cell responses to AZD1222 COVID-19 vaccine. The data were produced by immunoSEQ multiplex PCR, yet TCRdb's version contains in-frame clones alone and is incomplete. The sample carries more than 150,000 clones, 80% to 90% recorded once. The sample in question was peripheral blood, obtained on day 0 of AZD1222 vaccination. The receptors originated from an adult in good health.

The chain joins TRBV2 to TRBJ2-1; maybe TRBD2 (7 bases). Between the trimmed V and J ends, which lost 7 bases and 6 bases, there was a span of 13 bases. The CDR3 is made up of 13 amino acids. CDR1 and CDR2 from the germline V gene are SNHLY and FYNNEI. CDR3 loop: CASIEGGRNEQFF. DNA for the CDR3: TGTGCCAGCATAGAGGGGGGGCGCAATGAGCAGTTCTTC.

The chain couples TRBV4-1 to TRBJ2-5, with TRBD2 identical over 7 bases. Germline V CDR1 and CDR2: MGHRA, YSYEKL. Trimming cost V 2 bases and J 4 bases; bases outside gene matches: 4. This CDR3 contains 14 residues. CDR3 nucleotides: TGCGCCAGCAGCCAACGGGAGGCGGCAGAGACCCAGTACTTC. Amino acid sequence: CASSQREAAETQYF.

The rearrangement joins TRBV7-6 to TRBJ1-4; D might be TRBD1 (5 bases). V lost 5 bases and J 8 bases, leaving 18 bases between the germline ends. This CDR3 spans 15 amino acids. Germline CDR1 is SGHVS and CDR2 is FNYEAQ. The CDR3 sequence is CASSEVAKKGEKLFF. The CDR3, as DNA: TGTGCCAGCAGCGAGGTTGCAAAAAAGGGGGAAAAACTGTTTTTT. The variable domain in full, completed from reference TRBV7-6 and TRBJ1-4, reads GAGVSQSPRYKVTKRGQDVALRCDPISGHVSLYWYRQALGQGPEFLTYFNYEAQQDKSGLPNDRFSAERPEGSISTLTIQRTEQRDSAMYRCASSEVAKKGEKLFFGSGTQLSVL.

V and J are TRBV19 and TRBJ1-1; D is uncertain. The CDR3 spans 15 residues. The germline V and J ends were trimmed by 3 bases and 1 base, with 12 bases remaining between them. CDR1 is LNHDA and CDR2 is SQIVND in the germline V gene (reference sequence). The CDR3 region is CASSIRGRRNTEAFF. The CDR3 bases are TGTGCCAGTAGTATCCGGGGTAGACGGAACACTGAAGCTTTCTTT. The whole variable domain, filled in from reference TRBV19 and TRBJ1-1, reads DGGITQSPKYLFRKEGQNVTLSCEQNLNHDAMYWYRQDPGQGLRLIYYSQIVNDFQKGDIAEGYSVSREKKESFPLTVTSAQKNPTAFYLCASSIRGRRNTEAFFGQGTRLTVV.

In its sample, this clone was seen once. The rearrangement links TRBV9 to TRBJ2-1; D unresolved. V dropped 3 bases and J dropped 7 bases, with 11 bases sitting between them. Germline V gene sequence: CDR1 SGDLS, CDR2 YYNGEE. The CDR3 length is 13 residues. CDR3 sequence reads: CASSAPSQNEQFF. CDR3 nucleotides: TGTGCCAGCAGCGCCCCCTCTCAGAATGAGCAGTTCTTC.

The chain recombines TRBV28 with TRBJ2-7; 7 nucleotides align to TRBD2. This CDR3 is 15 amino acids long. Germline V gene data show CDR1 as MDHEN and CDR2 as SYDVKM. V shed 7 bases and J 0 bases; nucleotides not matched to a gene: 9. CDR3: CASNPSGASSYEQYF. DNA of the CDR3: TGTGCCAGCAACCCGAGCGGGGCGAGCTCCTACGAGCAGTACTTC.

V usage is TRBV28 and J usage is TRBJ1-4, with D maybe TRBD1 (5 bases). The CDR3 runs to 12 residues. V dropped 5 bases and J dropped 10 bases, with 11 bases sitting between them. In germline, CDR1 is MDHEN, CDR2 SYDVKM. CDR3 amino acids: CASSPGGGKLFF. CDR3 nucleotides: TGTGCCAGCAGTCCCGGCGGGGGAAAACTGTTTTTT.

The chain carries TRBV25-1 and TRBJ1-4; maybe TRBD1 (6 bases). Germline V gene data show CDR1 as MGHDK and CDR2 as SYGVNS. Trimming removed 3 bases at V and 4 bases at J, with 9 bases between. This CDR3 comprises 14 residues. CDR3 bases: TGTGCCAGCAGTGACCCGGGACATAATGAAAAACTGTTTTTT. As protein: CASSDPGHNEKLFF. The entire variable domain, with the rest obtained from reference TRBV25-1 and TRBJ1-4, is as follows: EADIYQTPRYLVIGTGKKITLECSQTMGHDKMYWYQQDPGMELHLIHYSYGVNSTEKGDLSSESTVSRIRTEHFPLTLESARPSHTSQYLCASSDPGHNEKLFFGSGTQLSVL.

The V call is TRBV9, the J call TRBJ2-3; 10 bases agree with TRBD2. The CDR3 extends over 20 amino acids. Germline V lookup: CDR1 SGDLS, CDR2 YYNGEE. Germline trimming cut 0 bases from V and 3 bases from J; bases unmatched to any gene: 16. The CDR3 nucleotides read TGTGCCAGCAGCGTAGCGGGGGGTCTAGCGGGAGATTTTATTACAGATACGCAGTATTTT. Its translation is CASSVAGGLAGDFITDTQYF.

The rearrangement uses TRBV28 and TRBJ2-7, with D uncertain. Trimming stripped 8 bases from V and 6 bases from J, with 14 bases between. From germline, CDR1 is MDHEN and CDR2 SYDVKM. This CDR3 contains 12 residues. CDR3: CASARAALEQYF. Here the CDR3 DNA reads TGTGCCAGCGCCCGGGCAGCCCTCGAGCAGTACTTC.

This clone turned up a few times. J is TRBJ2-7 and V is TRBV3-1 (or the pseudogene TRBV3-2); D not certain. This CDR3 contains 14 residues. Trimming shortened V by 0 bases and J by 0 bases, and 6 bases separated the two germline ends. Germline V gene sequence: CDR1 LGHDT, CDR2 YNNKEL (reference sequence). This CDR3 is CASSQDPSSYEQYF. CDR3 nucleotide sequence: TGTGCCAGCAGCCAAGATCCCAGCTCCTACGAGCAGTACTTC.